Shown below are 16 T cell receptor beta chains from a single sample sequenced in a study of blood T cell repertoires in COVID-19. Assay: immunoSEQ multiplex PCR; the TCRdb copy retains only in-frame clones and omits some. The data show about 81,000 clones, 75% to 90% seen once. The sequenced material came from peripheral blood. The receptors were sampled from a man between 65 and 80 years old with active or convalescent COVID-19.

The chain combines TRBV7-2 with TRBJ1-1; perhaps TRBD1 as D (5 bases). V was pared by 5 bases and J by 4 bases, with 11 bases between. The germline V gene encodes CDR1 SGHTA and CDR2 FQGNSA. This CDR3 region has 13 residues. CDR3 sequence: CASSTRQFTEAFF. The CDR3 DNA is TGTGCCAGCAGCACCCGACAGTTCACTGAAGCTTTCTTT.

This clone has only a few counts. The chain joins TRBV5-1 to TRBJ1-5; no clear D gene. Germline-derived CDR1 and CDR2 are SGHRS and YFSETQ. V was pared by 0 bases and J by 1 base, with 8 bases between. The CDR3 totals 15 residues. CDR3 sequence: CASSLDSGSNQPQHF. The CDR3 DNA sequence: TGCGCCAGCAGCTTGGATAGCGGGAGCAATCAGCCCCAGCATTTT.

The chain joins TRBV5-1 to TRBJ1-3, with 7 bases aligning to TRBD1. The germline V gene has CDR1 SGHRS and CDR2 YFSETQ. The CDR3 consists of 16 residues. With 0 bases clipped from V and 0 bases from J, the junction kept 3 bases outside the gene matches. CDR3 amino acids: CASSLGRDSSGNTIYF. The CDR3 DNA reads TGCGCCAGCAGCTTGGGCCGGGACAGCTCTGGAAACACCATATATTTT.

The rearrangement joins TRBV30 to TRBJ2-7; D possibly corresponds to TRBD2 (6 bases). V lost 7 bases and J 7 bases, leaving 20 bases between the germline ends. Germline V CDR1 and CDR2: GTSNPN, SVGIG (reference sequence). This CDR3 is 13 amino acids long. The CDR3 protein is CASLRGDLREQYF. The CDR3 DNA is TGTGCCTCTTTGCGCGGGGACCTTAGAGAGCAGTACTTC. Complete variable domain (other parts from reference TRBV30 and TRBJ2-7): SQTIHQWPATLVQPVGSPLSLECTVEGTSNPNLYWYRQAAGRGLQLLFYSVGIGQISSEVPQNLSASRPQDRQFILSSKKLLLSDSGFYLCASLRGDLREQYFGPGTRLTVT.

In this sample, this clone turned up once. J is TRBJ1-2 and V is TRBV29-1; 9 bases match TRBD1. The CDR3 covers 12 residues. The V gene's germline CDR1 is SQVTM and CDR2 ANQGSEA. The J segment lost 5 bases and the V segment lost 7 bases, leaving 5 bases of the junction unmatched. In DNA form, the CDR3 reads TGCAGCGGGGGACAGGGCAGATATGGCTACACCTTC. The encoded protein is CSGGQGRYGYTF.

The V call is TRBV5-1, the J call TRBJ1-2, with D possibly matching TRBD1 (6 bases). CDR1 SGHRS and CDR2 YFSETQ come from the germline V gene. The CDR3 has 18 amino acids. V lost 0 bases, J lost 4 bases, and 22 bases lay in between. The CDR3 protein is CASSLGYPGAAWGYGYTF. Written as DNA, the CDR3 is TGCGCCAGCAGCTTGGGATATCCAGGGGCCGCTTGGGGCTATGGCTACACCTTC.

V usage is TRBV14 and J usage is TRBJ2-7; TRBD2 might be the D (7 bases). The CDR3 totals 16 residues. CDR1 is SGHDN and CDR2 is FVKESK in the germline V gene. V lost 0 bases and J lost 7, with 19 bases in between. CDR3 in DNA: TGTGCCAGCAGCCAAGATCGAGGTAAGGGGGAGGGAGAGCAGTACTTC. As protein: CASSQDRGKGEGEQYF.

The chain uses TRBV7-9 and TRBJ1-3, with a tentative D call TRBD1 (6 bases). The CDR3 is 16 amino acids. V lost 1 base to trimming and J lost 1 base, with 11 bases between them. The germline V gene encodes CDR1 SEHNR and CDR2 FQNEAQ (reference sequence). The CDR3 reads CASSLDTGSSGNTIYF. In nucleotides, the CDR3 is TGTGCCAGCAGCTTAGATACAGGGTCATCTGGAAACACCATATATTTT.

The rearrangement links TRBV10-3 to TRBJ1-1; D gene unclear. V lost 0 bases and J lost 1, with 9 bases in between. The CDR3 spans 15 residues. Germline V lookup: CDR1 ENHRY, CDR2 SYGVKD. CDR3 in DNA: TGTGCCATCAGTGAGTCCGGCGGGGAGAACACTGAAGCTTTCTTT. Translating it yields CAISESGGENTEAFF.

This chain uses TRBV28 with TRBJ1-1, with 7 positions matching TRBD1. The length of the CDR3 is 14 residues. CDR1 is MDHEN and CDR2 is SYDVKM in the germline V gene. Trimming at V came to 6 bases and at J to 2 bases, leaving 6 bases not matched to a gene. The CDR3 sequence: CASSAGTANTEAFF. For the CDR3, the DNA is TGTGCCAGCAGCGCCGGGACAGCAAACACTGAAGCTTTCTTT.

The J gene is TRBJ1-2, the V gene TRBV20-1; D unclear. This CDR3 comprises 12 residues. Trimming removed 3 bases from V and 3 bases from J, with 8 bases in between. Germline loops: CDR1 DFQATT, CDR2 SNEGSKA (reference sequence). The CDR3 protein is CSASSTHYGYTF. The CDR3 DNA reads as TGCAGTGCTAGTAGCACTCACTATGGCTACACCTTC.

This chain joins TRBV27 and TRBJ1-1, with unresolved D. V shed 5 bases and J shed 1 base, with 14 bases lying between them. The CDR3 is 15 residues long. Germline V CDR1 and CDR2: MNHEY, SMNVEV (reference sequence). The chain's CDR3 is CASSVRRTGNTEAFF. The CDR3 nucleotides are TGTGCCAGCAGTGTAAGGAGAACGGGGAACACTGAAGCTTTCTTT.

Only a few counts were recorded for this clone. The chain uses TRBV3-1 (or the pseudogene TRBV3-2) and TRBJ2-2, with D possibly matching TRBD2 (6 bases). V was clipped by 4 bases and J by 5 bases, with 11 bases between them. Germline V gene lookup returns CDR1 LGHDT and CDR2 YNNKEL (reference sequence). CDR3 length equals 14 residues. CDR3 sequence reads: CASSLYGGTGELFF. The CDR3, as DNA: TGTGCCAGCAGCCTTTACGGGGGTACCGGGGAGCTGTTTTTT.

The genes are TRBV2 and TRBJ2-1; TRBD2 agrees at 8 bases. Germline CDR1 and CDR2: SNHLY and FYNNEI. The CDR3 runs to 15 residues. After removal of 8 bases from V and 3 bases from J, the junction contained 9 bases not matched to a gene. CDR3 DNA: TGTGCCAGCGGGGAGACCGGGACTAGCTACAATGAGCAGTTCTTC. Translated: CASGETGTSYNEQFF.

The chain is built from TRBV5-4 and TRBJ2-3; 8 positions agree with TRBD2. V lost 10 bases to trimming and J lost 6 bases; unmatched junction nucleotides: 16. The CDR3 consists of 15 residues. Per the germline V gene, CDR1 is SGHNT and CDR2 is YYREEE (reference sequence). The CDR3 coding sequence is TGTGCCCACCGGTCCGGCGGGGGGACCTCCGATACGCAGTATTTT. Residues: CAHRSGGGTSDTQYF.

The gene calls are TRBV10-1 and TRBJ2-3, with TRBD1 matching over 9 bases. The CDR3 has 15 residues. Germline CDR1 WNHNN, CDR2 SYGVQD (reference sequence). J lost 2 bases, V lost 2 bases, and 2 bases had no gene match. CDR3: CASSEDRGTTDTQYF. Written as DNA, the CDR3 is TGCGCCAGCAGTGAGGACAGGGGGACCACAGATACGCAGTATTTT.